This is a list of T cell receptor beta chains from one sample in a study of vaccination and CD4 T cells after COVID-19. Each CDR3 protein gets one entry after TCRdb re-called the PCR reads with MiXCR. The table lists about 5,500 distinct CDR3 sequences, around 64% of them singletons. These receptors are not linked to any known antigen. The specimen was CD4+ T cells from blood, cultured in vitro. The receptors shown here come from a human donor who had recovered from COVID-19. The CDR3 runs from the conserved cysteine through the conserved F or W. Fields, in order: CDR3 DNA, CDR3 protein, clone size, D gene, J gene, V gene. The D gene is left open where the match is weak. Clone size appears in some rows only: once, few, many, or a class for an expanded clone.

TGTGCCAGCAGTTACTCGCAGGGGATGGCCGGGGAGCTGTTTTTT,CASSYSQGMAGELFF,.,.,TRBJ2-2,TRBV6-5
TGCAGTGCTAGCAGACTAGCGGGGGGCATGGATACGCAGTATTTT,CSASRLAGGMDTQYF,.,TRBD2,TRBJ2-3,TRBV20-1
TGTGCCACCAGTGATTTTGAGGGCACCGGGGAGCTGTTTTTT,CATSDFEGTGELFF,.,.,TRBJ2-2,TRBV24-1
TGTGCCAGCAGGTCAGGGAGGAACTCCTACAATGAGCAGTTCTTC,CASRSGRNSYNEQFF,.,.,TRBJ2-1,TRBV11-3
TGTGCCAGCTCAGTGCAGGGTGGAGGCACTAATGAAAAACTGTTTTTT,CASSVQGGGTNEKLFF,.,.,TRBJ1-4,TRBV18
TGCGCCAGCAGCTTGGAGGGGGCTAATGAAAAACTGTTTTTT,CASSLEGANEKLFF,.,.,TRBJ1-4,TRBV5-1
TGTGCCAGCAGCCCCCCGGGACGGAATAATTCACCCCTCCACTTT,CASSPPGRNNSPLHF,once,.,TRBJ1-6,TRBV7-9
TGTGCCAGTAGCAAAGGGGCTAGCGGGAGGGCCAGGTCCAATGAGCAGTTCTTC,CASSKGASGRARSNEQFF,.,TRBD2,TRBJ2-1,TRBV19
TGTGCCAGCAGTACCCAAGGCCCAGGGAGTTACTGTGGCTACACCTTC,CASSTQGPGSYCGYTF,.,.,TRBJ1-2,TRBV12-3/TRBV12-4
TGTGCCAGCAGTGAAGCACCGGGACAGGGGCAAGAGACCCAGTACTTC,CASSEAPGQGQETQYF,.,TRBD1,TRBJ2-5,TRBV2
TGTGCCAGCAGCTTAGATGGGGACAGTCATCGAGCGTTT,CASSLDGDSHRAF,.,TRBD1,TRBJ1-6,TRBV7-8
TGCGCCAGCAGCCTATTAGATCGGACCGGGGAGCTGTTTTTT,CASSLLDRTGELFF,.,.,TRBJ2-2,TRBV5-1
TGTGCCAGCAGCTTGTCGCTGCAAGAGACCCAGTACTTC,CASSLSLQETQYF,.,.,TRBJ2-5,TRBV11-2
TGTGCCAGTAGTCAGCGGGGAGGCACAGATACGCAGTATTTT,CASSQRGGTDTQYF,.,TRBD2,TRBJ2-3,TRBV19
TGTGCCACCAGTGAGAGGACAGGGAATGGCTACACCTTC,CATSERTGNGYTF,.,TRBD1,TRBJ1-2,TRBV24-1
TGTGCCAGCAGTGAGTGGAGTGAAAAACTGTTTTTT,CASSEWSEKLFF,.,.,TRBJ1-4,TRBV6-1
TGTGCCAGCAGCCTACCGCTTCCCCAGGGTAGTCGTGGCTACACCTTC,CASSLPLPQGSRGYTF,few,.,TRBJ1-2,TRBV27
TGTGCCAGCAGCCCCCAGCGGTCAGATACGCAGTATTTT,CASSPQRSDTQYF,once,.,TRBJ2-3,TRBV7-2
TGTGCCAGCAATACCCTGGGGAGGGGTCCTAACAATGAGCAGTTCTTC,CASNTLGRGPNNEQFF,.,TRBD2,TRBJ2-1,TRBV6-2/TRBV6-3
TGCGCCAGCAGCTTGGTTGGGTTCCAAGAGACCCAGTACTTC,CASSLVGFQETQYF,.,.,TRBJ2-5,TRBV5-1
TGCAGGGTGGAAGGGGGGAGCAATGAGCAGTTCTTC,CRVEGGSNEQFF,.,.,TRBJ2-1,TRBV20-1
TGTGCCAGCAGTTTAATAGGTAGCGGGAACACCGGGGAGCTGTTTTTT,CASSLIGSGNTGELFF,.,.,TRBJ2-2,TRBV27
TGTGCCAGCAGCTTAAGGGGGAACACTGAAGCTTTCTTT,CASSLRGNTEAFF,large,.,TRBJ1-1,TRBV7-2
TGTGCCAGCAAGGGCCAGGGGGAAGGCTACACCTTC,CASKGQGEGYTF,.,TRBD1,TRBJ1-2,TRBV5-6
TGTGCCAGCAGCTTAGATCGAGGCAATCAGCCCCAGCATTTT,CASSLDRGNQPQHF,few,.,TRBJ1-5,TRBV11-2
TGTGCCAGCTCACCTCCCGCGACGGCTGGAAACACCATATATTTT,CASSPPATAGNTIYF,.,.,TRBJ1-3,TRBV18
TGTGCCATCAGTGGACAGCCCAACACCGGGGAGCTGTTTTTT,CAISGQPNTGELFF,.,.,TRBJ2-2,TRBV10-3
TGTGCCAGCAGTGCCCGACAGGGGATGAACACCGGGGAGCTGTTTTTT,CASSARQGMNTGELFF,.,TRBD1,TRBJ2-2,TRBV6-1
TGTGCCATCAGTGACCGGACAGGGAGGTCCTCGTCCACTGAAGCTTTCTTT,CAISDRTGRSSSTEAFF,few,TRBD1,TRBJ1-1,TRBV10-3
TGTGCCAGCAGGAGCCCCGGACCCTACGGCAGGGGGAGAGGCTACACCTTC,CASRSPGPYGRGRGYTF,.,TRBD1,TRBJ1-2,TRBV28
TGTGCCAGCAGTTTAAGTGGAGATACGCAGTATTTT,CASSLSGDTQYF,once,.,TRBJ2-3,TRBV12-3/TRBV12-4
TGTGCCAGCAGTGTTGAGGGGAACTCGAACACCGGGGAGCTGTTTTTT,CASSVEGNSNTGELFF,.,.,TRBJ2-2,TRBV6-4
TGCAGCGTTGTGGGGGGGGTGAGAGAGACCCAGTACTTC,CSVVGGVRETQYF,.,TRBD2,TRBJ2-5,TRBV29-1
TGTGCCAGCAGTTACGGGTGGACTGAAGCTTTCTTT,CASSYGWTEAFF,.,.,TRBJ1-1,TRBV6-5
TGTGCCAGCAGCTTAGGTAGAGGAGATCAGCCCCAGCATTTT,CASSLGRGDQPQHF,.,.,TRBJ1-5,TRBV7-6
TGTGCCAGCAGCAACGTTAGCCCCAATGAGCAGTTCTTC,CASSNVSPNEQFF,.,.,TRBJ2-1,TRBV6-1
TGTGCCAGCAGTTTAGGAAATCCCAATCAGCCCCAGCATTTT,CASSLGNPNQPQHF,.,.,TRBJ1-5,TRBV12-3/TRBV12-4
TGCAGTGCTAGATCCGGGACAGGAGGCAATCAGCCCCAGCATTTT,CSARSGTGGNQPQHF,few,TRBD1,TRBJ1-5,TRBV20-1
TGTGCCAGCAGATCATTCGGGACGAACACTGAAGCTTTCTTT,CASRSFGTNTEAFF,.,.,TRBJ1-1,TRBV5-4
TGTGCCAGCAGTTCCGGGGGTGGGGAGACCCAGTACTTC,CASSSGGGETQYF,.,.,TRBJ2-5,TRBV27
TGTGCCAGCAGCGGCCGGTCGGGTCTAACCAAAAACATTCAGTACTTC,CASSGRSGLTKNIQYF,medium-sized,.,TRBJ2-4,TRBV7-3
TGTGCCAGCAGTCTCACCCGGGGGCCTGATTCACCCCTCCACTTT,CASSLTRGPDSPLHF,.,.,TRBJ1-6,TRBV2
TGTGCCAGCAGTGAACAGGGTGGTGAAAAACTGTTTTTT,CASSEQGGEKLFF,.,.,TRBJ1-4,TRBV6-1
TGTGCCAGTAGTATGTTAACTCCTAGCCCCTTTAGCAATCAGCCCCAGCATTTT,CASSMLTPSPFSNQPQHF,.,.,TRBJ1-5,TRBV19
TGTGCCAGCAGCCTCAGAGGGGGCAGGGGAAACACCATATATTTT,CASSLRGGRGNTIYF,.,TRBD1,TRBJ1-3,TRBV2